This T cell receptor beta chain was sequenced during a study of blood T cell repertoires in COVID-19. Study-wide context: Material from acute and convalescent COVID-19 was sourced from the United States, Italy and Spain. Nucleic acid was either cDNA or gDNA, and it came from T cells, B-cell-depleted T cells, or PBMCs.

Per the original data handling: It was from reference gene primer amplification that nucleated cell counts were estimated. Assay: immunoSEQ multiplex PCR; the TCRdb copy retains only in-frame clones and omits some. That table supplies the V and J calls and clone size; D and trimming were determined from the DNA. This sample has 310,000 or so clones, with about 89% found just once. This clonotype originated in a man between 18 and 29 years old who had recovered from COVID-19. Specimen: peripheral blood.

This CDR3 reads CSAINNEQFF. CDR3 coding DNA: TGCAGTGCTATTAACAATGAGCAGTTCTTC. The genes are TRBV20-1 and TRBJ2-1; D remains ambiguous. Germline assignment: CDR1 DFQATT and CDR2 SNEGSKA (reference sequence). This CDR3 spans 10 amino acids. V lost 4 bases and J 5 bases, leaving 3 bases between the germline ends.